These 29 T cell receptor beta chains were sequenced from one sample in a study of cytomegalovirus exposure and HLA in healthy donors. Amplification used 60 Vbeta primers and 13 Jbeta primers. Repertoires were generated with immunoSEQ multiplex PCR, while TCRdb's copy carries only in-frame clones and drops some. Here the sample spans tens of thousands of clones, roughly 79% being singletons. Sequenced input: PBMCs. The source is a man aged 35 to 55 in good health and CMV-seronegative.

This clone came up a few times. The V call is TRBV9, the J call TRBJ1-1, with 7 bases that match TRBD1. V dropped 5 bases and J dropped 2; count of bases not matched to a gene: 9. CDR1 is SGDLS and CDR2 is YYNGEE in the germline V gene. The CDR3 runs to 15 residues. The CDR3 sequence: CASRPGGSLNTEAFF. CDR3 in DNA: TGTGCCAGCAGGCCAGGGGGGTCATTAAACACTGAAGCTTTCTTT.

The rearrangement joins TRBV4-1 to TRBJ1-1; 7 bases are a match to TRBD1. V shed 3 bases and J 0 bases; nucleotides not matched to a gene: 1. CDR3 length: 14 amino acids. The V gene's germline CDR1 is MGHRA and CDR2 YSYEKL. CDR3 in amino acids: CASSQGQLNTEAFF. The CDR3 DNA reads TGCGCCAGCAGCCAGGGACAGCTGAACACTGAAGCTTTCTTT.

This clone was counted only a few times. This chain uses TRBV27 with TRBJ2-7, with a tentative D call TRBD2 (6 bases). Deletions cut 4 bases from V and 1 base from J, with 11 bases between. The CDR3 has 14 residues. Germline CDR1 MNHEY, CDR2 SMNVEV (reference sequence). CDR3 DNA: TGTGCCAGCAGTTCGGAGGGGTTGTCCTACGAGCAGTACTTC. As protein: CASSSEGLSYEQYF.

The chain recombines TRBV10-2 with TRBJ2-3, with 7 bases fitting TRBD1. The CDR3 is made up of 13 amino acids. CDR1 is WSHSY and CDR2 is SAAADI in the germline V gene. J lost 2 bases, V lost 9 bases, and 5 bases had no gene match. CDR3 DNA sequence: TGCGCCAGTCGGGACAGTTACACAGATACGCAGTATTTT. Amino acid sequence: CASRDSYTDTQYF.

The rearrangement links TRBV5-1 to TRBJ2-7; 7 nucleotides agree with TRBD1. With 4 bases clipped from V and 3 bases from J, the junction kept 7 bases outside the gene matches. Looked up from germline, CDR1 is SGHRS and CDR2 is YFSETQ. The CDR3 contains 14 residues. As DNA, the CDR3 is TGCGCCAGCAGCCAAACCGGGACAGTCTACGAGCAGTACTTC. Protein: CASSQTGTVYEQYF.

This clone has just a few counts. V usage is TRBV10-3 and J usage is TRBJ2-1, with 10 bases fitting TRBD2. The CDR3 length is 16 residues. V dropped 0 bases and J dropped 6; count of bases not matched to a gene: 5. CDR1 is ENHRY, CDR2 SYGVKD, per germline. The CDR3 here is CAISESNSGRSNEQFF. CDR3 coding DNA: TGTGCCATCAGTGAGTCGAATAGCGGGAGGAGCAATGAGCAGTTCTTC.

This clone was counted once. The chain employs TRBV6-1 and TRBJ1-2; 12 nucleotides match TRBD1. V trimming: 3 bases; J trimming: 7 bases; junction bases outside the gene matches: 15. Germline V gene lookup returns CDR1 MNHNS and CDR2 SASEGT. The CDR3 runs 18 residues. This CDR3 reads CASSELPGQGAIFGGYTF. The CDR3 nucleotides read TGTGCCAGCAGTGAGCTACCGGGACAGGGGGCGATTTTTGGTGGCTACACCTTC.

The rearrangement uses TRBV18 and TRBJ2-2, with D tentatively TRBD1 (6 bases). The CDR3 extends over 13 amino acids. CDR1 is KGHSH, CDR2 LQKENI, per germline. The V end lost 8 bases, the J end lost 1 base, and 8 bases lay between the germline ends. The CDR3 reads CASATGNTGELFF. CDR3 nucleotides: TGTGCCAGCGCGACAGGGAACACCGGGGAGCTGTTTTTT. The variable domain in full, with the rest retrieved from reference TRBV18 and TRBJ2-2, is NAGVMQNPRHLVRRRGQEARLRCSPMKGHSHVYWYRQLPEEGLKFMVYLQKENIIDESGMPKERFSAEFPKEGPSILRIQQVVRGDSAAYFCASATGNTGELFFGEGSRLTVL.

The J gene is TRBJ2-5, the V gene TRBV29-1; D possibly corresponds to TRBD2 (6 bases). CDR1 and CDR2 (germline): SQVTM, ANQGSEA. The CDR3 runs to 13 residues. Trimming removed 4 bases at V and 2 bases at J, with 11 bases between. CDR3: CSVGFRGQETQYF. The CDR3 nucleotides read TGCAGCGTTGGGTTCCGGGGGCAAGAGACCCAGTACTTC.

The V and J genes are TRBV25-1 and TRBJ1-1; no reliable D call. CDR1 is MGHDK, CDR2 SYGVNS, per germline. V was shortened by 1 base and J by 1 base, with 7 bases between the two germline ends. This CDR3 region has 14 residues. CDR3 bases: TGTGCCAGCAGTGAATCCCACGGGAACACTGAAGCTTTCTTT. As protein: CASSESHGNTEAFF.

The V call is TRBV7-8, the J call TRBJ2-5, with D maybe TRBD2 (6 bases). Trimming stripped 5 bases from V and 4 bases from J, with 17 bases between. Germline CDR1 SGHVS, CDR2 FQNEAQ. CDR3 length: 15 amino acids. Here the CDR3 reads CASSPRTLGGETQYF. The CDR3 coding sequence is TGTGCCAGCAGCCCTAGGACCCTGGGGGGAGAGACCCAGTACTTC.

This chain joins TRBV7-2 and TRBJ2-1; D call uncertain. The V gene lost 8 bases and the J gene lost 0 bases, with 14 bases spanning the gap. Germline V gene lookup returns CDR1 SGHTA and CDR2 FQGNSA. The CDR3 extends over 15 amino acids. In DNA form, the CDR3 reads TGTGCCAGCGGATGGCAGGAAAGCTCCTACAATGAGCAGTTCTTC. Residues: CASGWQESSYNEQFF.

This clone was counted only a few times. This rearrangement joins TRBV5-1 to TRBJ1-2; no reliable D call. Trimming shortened V by 2 bases and J by 2 bases, and 13 bases separated the two germline ends. CDR3 length: 15 amino acids. Germline loops: CDR1 SGHRS, CDR2 YFSETQ. The CDR3 coding sequence is TGCGCCAGCAGCTTACTGGGAGGGTCGAACTATGGCTACACCTTC. Protein: CASSLLGGSNYGYTF.

The chain employs TRBV27 and TRBJ1-6, with 8 bases that match TRBD1. The CDR3 extends over 13 amino acids. V was pared by 6 bases and J by 14 bases, with 9 bases of the junction left unmatched. The germline V gene encodes CDR1 MNHEY and CDR2 SMNVEV (reference sequence). CDR3 amino acids: CASRPLGTGTLHF. The DNA for the CDR3 is TGTGCCAGCAGACCTCTCGGGACAGGCACCCTCCACTTT.

The chain recombines TRBV5-1 with TRBJ2-1, with TRBD2 identical over 8 bases. V was clipped by 7 bases and J by 2 bases; unmatched bases: 5. From germline, CDR1 is SGHRS and CDR2 YFSETQ. This CDR3 region has 14 residues. The CDR3 nucleotides are TGCGCCAGCGGGACGGGAGGGCCCTACAATGAGCAGTTCTTC. This encodes CASGTGGPYNEQFF.

The V and J genes are TRBV5-1 and TRBJ2-3, with 13 positions matching TRBD2. This CDR3 region has 16 residues. J gave up 3 bases and V 4 bases, and 5 bases lay outside the gene matches. Germline V CDR1 and CDR2: SGHRS, YFSETQ. This CDR3 reads CASSLGTSGKTDTQYF. CDR3 in DNA: TGCGCCAGCAGCCTAGGGACTAGCGGGAAGACAGATACGCAGTATTTT.

This sequence joins TRBV6-4 and TRBJ2-3, with D possibly matching TRBD2 (6 bases). Germline assignment: CDR1 MRHNA and CDR2 SNTAGT. The CDR3 has 16 residues. The V gene lost 4 bases and the J gene lost 2 bases, with 16 bases spanning the gap. CDR3 amino acids: CASSASGLAHTDTQYF. The CDR3, as DNA: TGTGCCAGCAGTGCCTCGGGGCTAGCGCACACAGATACGCAGTATTTT.

Regarding this clone: This sample includes further DNA sequences coding for the same CDR3. This chain uses TRBV9 with TRBJ1-2, with 10 bases matching TRBD1. The CDR3 sequence is 15 residues long. V shed 2 bases and J 5 bases; nucleotides not matched to a gene: 6. CDR1 and CDR2 from the germline V gene are SGDLS and YYNGEE. The chain's CDR3 is CASSVLDRGPYGYTF. In DNA, the CDR3 is TGTGCCAGCAGCGTTCTCGACAGGGGGCCATATGGCTACACCTTC.

This clone occurred a few times. The chain employs TRBV18 and TRBJ1-5; D uncertain. Per the germline V gene, CDR1 is KGHSH and CDR2 is LQKENI. V gave up 2 bases and J gave up 6 bases, with 5 bases separating them. CDR3 length: 12 amino acids. The CDR3 loop reads CASSPDSQPQHF. CDR3 nucleotide sequence: TGTGCCAGCTCACCAGACTCTCAGCCCCAGCATTTT.

As DNA, the CDR3 is TGTGCCAGCAGCTTACGCCGCGGACTCCAAGAGACCCAGTACTTC. It is translated as CASSLRRGLQETQYF. The rearrangement uses TRBV7-6 and TRBJ2-5, with D perhaps matching TRBD2 (5 bases). The V gene's germline CDR1 is SGHVS and CDR2 FNYEAQ. V lost 2 bases, J lost 1 base, and 11 bases lay in between. This CDR3 is built from 15 residues.

The chain employs TRBV7-2 and TRBJ1-5, with D perhaps matching TRBD1 (6 bases). The CDR3 totals 14 residues. V gave up 7 bases and J gave up 6 bases, with 16 bases separating them. Germline values: CDR1 SGHTA, CDR2 FQGNSA. The CDR3 loop reads CASTKGDRSQPQHF. The DNA of the CDR3 is TGTGCCAGCACCAAGGGGGACCGGAGTCAGCCCCAGCATTTT.

The CDR3 spells CASSQGVSFTDTQYF. Written as DNA, the CDR3 is TGTGCCAGCAGCCAAGGGGTCAGCTTCACAGATACGCAGTATTTT. The rearrangement uses TRBV6-5 and TRBJ2-3, with a tentative D call TRBD1 (5 bases). With 6 bases removed from V and 2 bases from J, the gap between germline ends came to 15 bases. The V gene's germline CDR1 is MNHEY and CDR2 SVGAGI. The CDR3 runs 15 residues.

The CDR3 sequence is CASTQGALTEAFF. The CDR3 bases are TGTGCCAGCACTCAGGGGGCGTTAACTGAAGCTTTCTTT. V and J are TRBV6-5 and TRBJ1-1; 8 bases are shared with TRBD1. The CDR3 totals 13 residues. The germline V gene has CDR1 MNHEY and CDR2 SVGAGI. The V and J ends lost 7 bases and 5 bases, in that order; junction bases with no gene match: 6.

The rearrangement uses TRBV18 and TRBJ2-3; TRBD1 is a possible D gene (5 bases). The germline V and J ends were trimmed by 2 bases and 4 bases, with 10 bases remaining between them. CDR1 KGHSH and CDR2 LQKENI come from the germline V gene. The CDR3 is 14 amino acids. CDR3 region: CASSPGRASDTQYF. The CDR3, as DNA: TGTGCCAGCTCACCAGGCAGGGCTTCAGATACGCAGTATTTT.

This clone was detected a few times. V is TRBV2 and J is TRBJ2-1; D is undetermined. V was clipped by 6 bases and J by 7 bases, with 10 bases between them. Germline values: CDR1 SNHLY, CDR2 FYNNEI. The CDR3 loop spans 12 amino acids. The CDR3 loop reads CASSALVNEQFF. In DNA, the CDR3 is TGTGCCAGCAGCGCGTTGGTAAATGAGCAGTTCTTC.

CDR3 sequence reads: CASRYGAEAFF. CDR3 coding DNA: TGTGCCAGCAGGTACGGGGCTGAAGCTTTCTTT. The chain links TRBV2 to TRBJ1-1; D unresolved. This CDR3 is built from 11 residues. Trimming removed 6 bases at V and 6 bases at J, with 8 bases between. Germline V lookup: CDR1 SNHLY, CDR2 FYNNEI.

The V and J genes are TRBV4-2 and TRBJ2-7, with TRBD1 matching 10 bases. Germline CDR1 and CDR2: LGHNA and YNFKEQ. CDR3 length equals 15 residues. Trimming cost V 0 bases and J 7 bases; bases outside gene matches: 6. CDR3 loop: CASSQERQGAREQYF. CDR3 sequence (DNA): TGTGCCAGCAGCCAAGAAAGACAGGGGGCGCGGGAGCAGTACTTC.

The rearrangement links TRBV5-1 to TRBJ2-7, with TRBD1 identical over 8 bases. There are 15 residues in the CDR3. With V trimmed by 2 bases and J by 6 bases, 10 bases remained unmatched. Germline CDR1 and CDR2: SGHRS and YFSETQ. CDR3 bases: TGCGCCAGCAGCTTTCGGGGACAGGATAGGCGCGAGCAGTACTTC. This sequence encodes CASSFRGQDRREQYF.

This chain uses TRBV4-1 with TRBJ1-1; 7 positions agree with TRBD1. Trimming cost V 2 bases and J 0 bases; bases outside gene matches: 3. The germline gives CDR1 MGHRA, CDR2 YSYEKL. The CDR3 is 15 amino acids. The CDR3 is CASSQPTGVNTEAFF. CDR3 bases: TGCGCCAGCAGCCAACCTACAGGGGTGAACACTGAAGCTTTCTTT.